This T cell receptor (beta chain) stems from a study of cytomegalovirus exposure and HLA in healthy donors. This CDR3 is built from 12 residues. The V end was cut by 4 bases, the J end by 2 bases, with 5 bases between. CDR1 and CDR2 from the germline V gene are MNHEY and SMNVEV (reference sequence). The PCR ran on 60 Vbeta and 13 Jbeta primers. Generated by immunoSEQ multiplex PCR, the TCRdb table keeps only in-frame clones and is missing some. This sample yields about 160,000 clones, of which 70% to 80% are seen a single time; less than 0.9% belongs to the top ten. The sample taken for sequencing was PBMCs. The clonotype was recovered from a female donor in good health and CMV-seronegative. This chain joins TRBV27 and TRBJ2-5; D is undetermined. CDR3 amino acids: CASSSRQETQYF. The CDR3 nucleotides read TGTGCCAGCAGTTCCAGGCAAGAGACCCAGTACTTC.